This paragraph reports one TCR beta chain. Its cognate antigen is unknown. No DNA is shown, since the ends of the CDR3 on it are uncertain; the CDR3 is the one TCRdb lists. These data originate in a study of tumor-infiltrating lymphocytes in primary liver carcinoma. Study-wide results and limits: Only about 7.5-24% of top clones spanned all five tumor regions.

CDR1 and CDR2 from the germline V gene are MGHRA and YSYEKL. The CDR3 comprises 14 residues, both ends counted. A constant-region primer primed TCR beta cDNA synthesis from 450 to 550 ng of total RNA. TCR beta libraries came from three nested multiplex PCR rounds using slightly modified ARM-PCR. Investigators reported that the first two PCR rounds, at 10 cycles each, used TRBV1-TRBV30 forward primers with a C-beta reverse primer. Each CDR3 protein gets one entry after TCRdb re-called the multiplex PCR reads with MiXCR. The sample lists tens of thousands of distinct CDR3 sequences, about 79% occurring once. Bulk tissue was left unsorted, and RNA and DNA were co-extracted from 20-30 mg of it.

The source of this sequence is a man aged 40-49 years with primary liver carcinoma and hepatitis B virus infection. The chain has TRBV4-1 and TRBJ1-2; the D call of TRBD1 is as the table states it, not checked on the DNA. The source material was liver tumor tissue from sampling region 5. The subset: tumor region T5, tumor centre. CDR3 region: CANSQGDRNYGCTF.